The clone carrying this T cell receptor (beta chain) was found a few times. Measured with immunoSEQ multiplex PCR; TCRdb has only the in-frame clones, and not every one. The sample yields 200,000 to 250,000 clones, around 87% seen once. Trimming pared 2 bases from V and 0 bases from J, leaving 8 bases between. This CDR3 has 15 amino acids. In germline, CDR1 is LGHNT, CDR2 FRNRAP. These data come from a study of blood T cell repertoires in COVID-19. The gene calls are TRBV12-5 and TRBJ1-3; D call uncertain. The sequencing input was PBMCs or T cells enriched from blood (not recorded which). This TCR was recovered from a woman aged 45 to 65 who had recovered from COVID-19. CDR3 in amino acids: CASGLQYLSGNTIYF. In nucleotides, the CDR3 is TGTGCTAGTGGTTTGCAGTACCTCTCTGGAAACACCATATATTTT.